One and the same sample provided the 28 T cell receptor beta chains below, sequenced in a study of CD8+ T cells in alopecia areata. Extracted RNA was reverse transcribed, and the resulting cDNA served as sequencing template. The method was immunoSEQ multiplex PCR; TCRdb's version includes in-frame clones alone and lacks a portion of them. The repertoire includes about 210,000 clones, less than 65% of them detected once, and roughly 4.2% sits in the top ten. Indicated treatment: oral pan-JAK inhibitor, 5-10 mg twice daily. Specimen: CD4+ T cells sorted from blood, collected at week 4, from a patient treated with tofacitinib. Every receptor here comes from a human donor with alopecia areata.

This clone came up once. The V call is TRBV2, the J call TRBJ2-6; D is uncertain. This CDR3 is built from 15 residues. Trimming stripped 5 bases from V and 0 bases from J, with 8 bases between. CDR1 and CDR2 (germline): SNHLY, FYNNEI. This CDR3 reads CASSYMSSGANVLTF. CDR3 DNA: TGTGCCAGCAGTTACATGAGCTCTGGGGCCAACGTCCTGACTTTC. The variable domain in full, completed from reference TRBV2 and TRBJ2-6, reads EPEVTQTPSHQVTQMGQEVILRCVPISNHLYFYWYRQILGQKVEFLVSFYNNEISEKSEIFDDQFSVERPDGSNFTLKIRSTKLEDSAMYFCASSYMSSGANVLTFGAGSRLTVL.

This chain uses TRBV6-1 with TRBJ1-1; 8 positions match TRBD1. CDR1 is MNHNS and CDR2 is SASEGT in the germline V gene. J lost 2 bases, V lost 7 bases, and 6 bases had no gene match. This CDR3 region has 14 residues. The chain's CDR3 is CASTTGATNTEAFF. CDR3 DNA: TGTGCCAGCACGACAGGGGCGACAAACACTGAAGCTTTCTTT.

This clone showed up just a few times. J is TRBJ2-5 and V is TRBV7-2; 9 bases are a match to TRBD2. This CDR3 has 16 amino acids. The ends lost 1 base at V and 5 bases at J; junction bases unmatched: 8. From germline, CDR1 is SGHTA and CDR2 FQGNSA. The CDR3 DNA reads as TGTGCCAGCAGCTTAGGGTTGAGCGGGGGGATGGAGACCCAGTACTTC. Translation: CASSLGLSGGMETQYF.

The chain uses TRBV2 and TRBJ2-2; D gene ambiguous. CDR3 length: 13 amino acids. Germline V CDR1 and CDR2: SNHLY, FYNNEI. Trimming took off 7 bases at V and 1 base at J, with 7 bases between the two ends. CDR3 amino acids: CASNTENTGELFF. CDR3 coding DNA: TGTGCCAGCAATACAGAGAACACCGGGGAGCTGTTTTTT.

The CDR3 here is CASSLRRTSGTDTQYF. CDR3 coding DNA: TGTGCCAGCAGCCTAAGGCGGACTAGCGGCACAGATACGCAGTATTTT. This chain joins TRBV7-2 and TRBJ2-3; 9 bases map to TRBD2. This CDR3 spans 16 amino acids. The germline CDR1 and CDR2 sequences are SGHTA and FQGNSA. Losses at the gene ends were 5 bases for V and 1 base for J; bases not matched to a gene: 7.

This clone showed up just once. The rearrangement joins TRBV5-1 to TRBJ1-4; D is undetermined. Germline V gene lookup returns CDR1 SGHRS and CDR2 YFSETQ. The CDR3 contains 17 residues. Trimming took off 4 bases at V and 8 bases at J, with 24 bases between the two ends. CDR3 DNA: TGCGCCAGCAGCCTATGGGGAGATGTCCACCTCGGGGAAAAACTGTTTTTT. Protein: CASSLWGDVHLGEKLFF.

This clone was seen only a few times. Other nucleotide sequences from this sample produce the same CDR3. The chain is built from TRBV7-2 and TRBJ2-5; D uncertain. The germline gives CDR1 SGHTA, CDR2 FQGNSA. The CDR3 loop spans 11 amino acids. The V gene lost 6 bases and the J gene lost 5 bases, with 7 bases spanning the gap. In DNA, the CDR3 is TGTGCCAGCAGAGAAGGGGAGACCCAGTACTTC. It encodes CASREGETQYF. Looking up the rest from reference TRBV7-2 and TRBJ2-5 gives the full variable domain: GAGVSQSPSNKVTEKGKDVELRCDPISGHTALYWYRQSLGQGLEFLIYFQGNSAPDKSGLPSDRFSAERTGGSVSTLTIQRTQQEDSAVYLCASREGETQYFGPGTRLLVL.

This chain connects TRBV10-3 to TRBJ1-2, with D hard to call. CDR1 ENHRY and CDR2 SYGVKD come from the germline V gene. The CDR3 has 13 amino acids. The V and J ends lost 3 bases and 4 bases respectively, with 9 bases between them. CDR3 residues: CAISEGEPYGYTF. Here the CDR3 DNA reads TGTGCCATCAGTGAAGGAGAACCCTATGGCTACACCTTC.

The rearrangement joins TRBV29-1 to TRBJ1-4; 7 nucleotides agree with TRBD1. The CDR3 extends over 13 amino acids. The junction had 9 bases not matched to a gene; V was cut back by 7 bases and J by 7 bases. Per the germline V gene, CDR1 is SQVTM and CDR2 is ANQGSEA. Here the CDR3 DNA reads TGCAGCGGATCACAGGGGTTTAGTGAAAAACTGTTTTTT. It translates to CSGSQGFSEKLFF. The full variable domain, rest sourced from reference TRBV29-1 and TRBJ1-4, is SAVISQKPSRDICQRGTSLTIQCQVDSQVTMMFWYRQQPGQSLTLIATANQGSEATYESGFVIDKFPISRPNLTFSTLTVSNMSPEDSSIYLCSGSQGFSEKLFFGSGTQLSVL.

About this clone: The conserved final phenylalanine or tryptophan is absent from the CDR3, which likely points to a read error. The V gene is TRBV5-6, the J gene TRBJ1-5; D may be TRBD1 (6 bases). The CDR3 totals 14 residues. V was trimmed by 2 bases and J by 3 bases, leaving 9 bases between them. Germline V gene lookup returns CDR1 SGHDT and CDR2 YYEEEE. This CDR3 reads CASSLQGTNQPQHL. CDR3 DNA sequence: TGTGCCAGCAGCTTACAGGGTACCAATCAGCCCCAGCATCTT.

CDR3 DNA: TGTGCCAGCAAGGCGGAATCTAACTATGGCTACACCTTC. It yields the protein CASKAESNYGYTF. V is TRBV2 and J is TRBJ1-2; D is uncertain. Trimming cost V 7 bases and J 0 bases, with 9 bases left between them. The CDR3 covers 13 residues. CDR1 and CDR2 (germline): SNHLY, FYNNEI.

CDR3 protein: CASSFNWASGTGYNEQFF. The CDR3 DNA reads TGTGCCAGCAGCTTTAATTGGGCCTCCGGGACAGGGTACAATGAGCAGTTCTTC. The chain couples TRBV5-6 to TRBJ2-1; 9 positions agree with TRBD1. This CDR3 is built from 18 residues. The ends lost 2 bases at V and 4 bases at J; junction bases unmatched: 13. Germline-derived CDR1 and CDR2 are SGHDT and YYEEEE.

This chain connects TRBV25-1 to TRBJ2-2; no clear D. Trimming shortened V by 1 base and J by 5 bases, and 5 bases separated the two germline ends. CDR1 and CDR2 from the germline V gene are MGHDK and SYGVNS. This CDR3 has 13 amino acids. The CDR3 loop is CASSEFGTGELFF. As DNA, the CDR3 is TGTGCCAGCAGTGAATTCGGAACCGGGGAGCTGTTTTTT.

The V gene is TRBV11-2, the J gene TRBJ2-1, with 7 bases matching TRBD1. CDR1 SGHAT and CDR2 FQNNGV come from the germline V gene. V gave up 3 bases and J gave up 10 bases; unmatched junction bases: 12. This CDR3 spans 15 amino acids. The CDR3 reads CASSLQLQGIREQFF. The CDR3 DNA follows: TGTGCCAGCAGCTTGCAGTTACAGGGGATCAGGGAGCAGTTCTTC.

This sequence joins TRBV29-1 and TRBJ2-7, with 7 bases matching TRBD2. Looked up from germline, CDR1 is SQVTM and CDR2 is ANQGSEA. CDR3 size: 12 residues. The ends lost 7 bases at V and 5 bases at J; junction bases unmatched: 8. CDR3 sequence reads: CSAEGGDDEQYF. The CDR3 DNA sequence: TGCAGCGCTGAGGGAGGGGACGACGAGCAGTACTTC.

The J gene is TRBJ1-3, the V gene TRBV4-2; D unresolved. V was shortened by 0 bases and J by 0 bases, with 6 bases between the two germline ends. Germline assignment: CDR1 LGHNA and CDR2 YNFKEQ. The CDR3 runs 15 residues. The CDR3 nucleotides are TGTGCCAGCAGCCAAGATAGAATCTCTGGAAACACCATATATTTT. This codes for CASSQDRISGNTIYF.

Here the CDR3 DNA reads TGCGCCAGCAGCTTTCAGGGTTCCTACAATGAGCAGTTCTTC. Protein product: CASSFQGSYNEQFF. The chain links TRBV5-1 to TRBJ2-1; D possibly corresponds to TRBD1 (5 bases). The CDR3 spans 14 residues. Germline V gene sequence: CDR1 SGHRS, CDR2 YFSETQ. V lost 2 bases, J lost 1 base, and 7 bases lay in between.

V gene TRBV5-1 combines with J gene TRBJ2-7, with a tentative D call TRBD1 (6 bases). The CDR3 consists of 15 residues. The germline CDR1 and CDR2 sequences are SGHRS and YFSETQ. Trimming took off 4 bases at V and 3 bases at J, with 17 bases between the two ends. CDR3 residues: CASSPSAGVRYEQYF. The DNA of the CDR3 is TGCGCCAGCAGCCCCTCCGCAGGGGTCCGCTACGAGCAGTACTTC.

The chain is built from TRBV29-1 and TRBJ2-5; the match to TRBD1 covers 9 bases. The V gene end was trimmed by 5 bases and the J gene end by 4 bases; junction bases not matched to a gene: 2. Germline lookup yields CDR1 SQVTM and CDR2 ANQGSEA. The CDR3 spans 12 residues. The CDR3 nucleotides read TGCAGCGTTTGGACAGGGGTAGAGACCCAGTACTTC. Its translation is CSVWTGVETQYF.

The chain recombines TRBV30 with TRBJ2-3, with 10 bases matching TRBD1. Germline-derived CDR1 and CDR2 are GTSNPN and SVGIG (reference sequence). The CDR3 is 15 amino acids. V lost 2 bases, J lost 4 bases, and 6 bases stayed unmatched. The CDR3 region has the DNA TGTGCCTGGAGTCCCGGGGACAGGGGCGCAGATACGCAGTATTTT. This codes for CAWSPGDRGADTQYF. Drawing the rest from reference TRBV30 and TRBJ2-3, the complete variable domain is SQTIHQWPATLVQPVGSPLSLECTVEGTSNPNLYWYRQAAGRGLQLLFYSVGIGQISSEVPQNLSASRPQDRQFILSSKKLLLSDSGFYLCAWSPGDRGADTQYFGPGTRLTVL.

The chain combines TRBV28 with TRBJ1-5; the D is unclear. CDR3 length: 13 residues. V was clipped by 7 bases and J by 3 bases, with 10 bases between them. Germline V gene sequence: CDR1 MDHEN, CDR2 SYDVKM. DNA of the CDR3: TGTGCCAGCACCCCGGGAACCAATCAGCCCCAGCATTTT. Translation: CASTPGTNQPQHF.

The chain links TRBV15 to TRBJ2-3; D might be TRBD2 (6 bases). Germline V gene sequence: CDR1 LNHNV, CDR2 YYDKDF (reference sequence). The V end lost 2 bases, the J end lost 7 bases, and 19 bases lay between the germline ends. The CDR3 spans 16 residues. The CDR3 reads CATSRNLLASDNTQYF. CDR3 DNA: TGTGCCACCAGCAGAAACCTACTAGCATCCGATAATACGCAGTATTTT. Full variable domain (rest looked up from reference TRBV15 and TRBJ2-3): DAMVIQNPRYQVTQFGKPVTLSCSQTLNHNVMYWYQQKSSQAPKLLFHYYDKDFNNEADTPDNFQSRRPNTSFCFLDIRSPGLGDTAMYLCATSRNLLASDNTQYFGPGTRLTVL.

The chain is built from TRBV7-2 and TRBJ1-5; 9 positions agree with TRBD1. Germline trimming cut 5 bases from V and 1 base from J; bases unmatched to any gene: 3. There are 15 residues in the CDR3. CDR1 SGHTA and CDR2 FQGNSA come from the germline V gene. CDR3 sequence (DNA): TGTGCCAGCAGCAACGACAGGGGGAGCAATCAGCCCCAGCATTTT. Its translation is CASSNDRGSNQPQHF.

The rearrangement links TRBV15 to TRBJ1-6; D gene unclear. The germline gives CDR1 LNHNV, CDR2 YYDKDF (reference sequence). This CDR3 has 15 amino acids. V was pared by 3 bases and J by 9 bases, with 15 bases between. The CDR3 DNA reads as TGTGCCACCAGCAGGGGTTCTGCCGCAGCTTCACCCCTCCACTTT. Its translation: CATSRGSAAASPLHF.

This clone was seen just once. The CDR3 loop reads CAWSLRNTEAFF. The DNA for the CDR3 is TGTGCCTGGAGCCTCAGGAACACTGAAGCTTTCTTT. This sequence joins TRBV30 and TRBJ1-1, with D unclear. V was trimmed by 3 bases and J by 1 base, leaving 6 bases between them. The CDR3 runs 12 residues. Germline V lookup: CDR1 GTSNPN, CDR2 SVGIG (reference sequence). The full variable domain, its missing parts supplied by reference TRBV30 and TRBJ1-1, is SQTIHQWPATLVQPVGSPLSLECTVEGTSNPNLYWYRQAAGRGLQLLFYSVGIGQISSEVPQNLSASRPQDRQFILSSKKLLLSDSGFYLCAWSLRNTEAFFGQGTRLTVV.

This clone was seen a handful of times. At the DNA level, this CDR3 is encoded by other sequences in the same sample as well. The gene calls are TRBV29-1 and TRBJ2-5, with 10 positions matching TRBD1. Germline loops: CDR1 SQVTM, CDR2 ANQGSEA. V shed 6 bases, J shed 4 bases, and the junction held 5 bases outside the gene matches. This CDR3 comprises 13 residues. CDR3 residues: CSVGTGVGETQYF. Here the CDR3 DNA reads TGCAGCGTGGGGACAGGGGTGGGAGAGACCCAGTACTTC.

Regarding this clone: The junction does not match germline at one end; this may be a read error. The rearrangement joins TRBV6-5 to TRBJ2-7; D is unclear. The CDR3 length is 13 residues. Germline CDR1 MNHEY, CDR2 SVGAGI. The CDR3 sequence: CARSPPASYEQYF. The CDR3 coding sequence is TGTGCCCGCAGTCCCCCGGCGAGCTACGAGCAGTACTTC.

The chain recombines TRBV27 with TRBJ2-3; the match to TRBD1 covers 8 bases. This CDR3 is 16 amino acids long. Germline V gene lookup returns CDR1 MNHEY and CDR2 SMNVEV (reference sequence). With 3 bases clipped from V and 1 base from J, the junction kept 6 bases outside the gene matches. The chain's CDR3 is CASSFYGQGGTDTQYF. The CDR3 region has the DNA TGTGCCAGCAGTTTCTACGGACAGGGTGGCACAGATACGCAGTATTTT.